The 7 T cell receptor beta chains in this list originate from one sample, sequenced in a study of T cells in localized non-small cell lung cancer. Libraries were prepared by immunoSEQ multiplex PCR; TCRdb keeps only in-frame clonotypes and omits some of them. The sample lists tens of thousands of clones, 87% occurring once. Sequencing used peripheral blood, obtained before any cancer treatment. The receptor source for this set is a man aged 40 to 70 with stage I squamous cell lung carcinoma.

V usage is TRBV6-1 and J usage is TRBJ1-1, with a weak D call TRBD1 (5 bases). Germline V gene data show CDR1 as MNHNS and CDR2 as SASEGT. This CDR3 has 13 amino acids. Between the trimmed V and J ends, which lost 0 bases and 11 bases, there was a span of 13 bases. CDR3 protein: CASSEAGPLSAFF. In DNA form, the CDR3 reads TGTGCCAGCAGTGAAGCGGGGCCCCTGAGTGCTTTCTTT.

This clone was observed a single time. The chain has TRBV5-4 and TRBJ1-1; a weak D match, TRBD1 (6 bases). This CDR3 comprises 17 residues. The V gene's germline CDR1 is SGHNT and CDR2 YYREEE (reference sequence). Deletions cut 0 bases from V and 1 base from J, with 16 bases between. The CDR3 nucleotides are TGTGCCAGCAGCTTGGCCTGGGGGGCGCGAGGGAACACTGAAGCTTTCTTT. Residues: CASSLAWGARGNTEAFF. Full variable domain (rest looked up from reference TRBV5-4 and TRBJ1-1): ETGVTQSPTHLIKTRGQQVTLRCSSQSGHNTVSWYQQALGQGPQFIFQYYREEENGRGNFPPRFSGLQFPNYSSELNVNALELDDSALYLCASSLAWGARGNTEAFFGQGTRLTVV.

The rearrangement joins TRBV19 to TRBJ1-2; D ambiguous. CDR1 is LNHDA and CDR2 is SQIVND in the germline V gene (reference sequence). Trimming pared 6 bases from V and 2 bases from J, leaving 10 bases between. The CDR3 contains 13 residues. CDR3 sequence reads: CASRSEANYGYTF. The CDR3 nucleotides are TGTGCCAGTAGGTCCGAGGCCAACTATGGCTACACCTTC. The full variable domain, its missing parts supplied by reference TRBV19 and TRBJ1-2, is DGGITQSPKYLFRKEGQNVTLSCEQNLNHDAMYWYRQDPGQGLRLIYYSQIVNDFQKGDIAEGYSVSREKKESFPLTVTSAQKNPTAFYLCASRSEANYGYTFGSGTRLTVV.

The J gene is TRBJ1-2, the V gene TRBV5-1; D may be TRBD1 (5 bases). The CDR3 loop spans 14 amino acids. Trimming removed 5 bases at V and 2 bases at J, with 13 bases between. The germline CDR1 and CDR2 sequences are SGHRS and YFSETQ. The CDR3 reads CASSPIQGNYGYTF. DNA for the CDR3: TGCGCCAGCAGTCCTATCCAGGGCAACTATGGCTACACCTTC.

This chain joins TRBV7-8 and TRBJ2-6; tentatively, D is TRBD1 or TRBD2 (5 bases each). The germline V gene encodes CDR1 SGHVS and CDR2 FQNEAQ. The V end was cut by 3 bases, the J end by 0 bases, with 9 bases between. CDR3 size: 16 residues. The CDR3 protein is CASSLGTLSGANVLTF. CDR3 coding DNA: TGTGCCAGCAGCTTGGGGACGCTCTCTGGGGCCAACGTCCTGACTTTC.

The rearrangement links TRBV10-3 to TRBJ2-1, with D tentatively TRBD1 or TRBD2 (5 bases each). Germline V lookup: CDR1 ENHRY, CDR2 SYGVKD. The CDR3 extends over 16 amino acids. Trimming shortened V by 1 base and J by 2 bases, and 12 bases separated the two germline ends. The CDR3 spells CAISELGDPTYNEQFF. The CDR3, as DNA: TGTGCCATCAGTGAGTTGGGGGATCCTACCTACAATGAGCAGTTCTTC.

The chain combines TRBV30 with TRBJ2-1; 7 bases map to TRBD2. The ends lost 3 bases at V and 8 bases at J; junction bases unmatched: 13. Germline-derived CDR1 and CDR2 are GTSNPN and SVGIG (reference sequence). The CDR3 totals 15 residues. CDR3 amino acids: CAWSLQTTSVDEQFF. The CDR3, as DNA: TGTGCCTGGAGCCTACAAACTACTAGCGTCGATGAGCAGTTCTTC. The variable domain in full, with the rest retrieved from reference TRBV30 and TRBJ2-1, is SQTIHQWPATLVQPVGSPLSLECTVEGTSNPNLYWYRQAAGRGLQLLFYSVGIGQISSEVPQNLSASRPQDRQFILSSKKLLLSDSGFYLCAWSLQTTSVDEQFFGPGTRLTVL.